This record covers a single T cell receptor beta chain. Its matching antigen is unknown. This sample was taken from a study of Ad26.COV2.S vaccination and SARS-CoV-2 variants. Study-wide background: Once, or twice with 56 days between doses, Ad26.COV2.S was given intramuscularly. Regarding the study as a whole: Analyses that measured TCR breadth and depth may have underestimated total T cell responses.

The table came from immunoSEQ multiplex PCR; TCRdb's copy has only in-frame clones and leaves some out. The sample consists of roughly 460,000 clones, 89% of them appearing once. Documented treatment: roughly 20 received Ad26.COV2.S at low or high dose, single or two shots; about 5 received placebo; per-sample allocation not given. Sampling happened 63 days after the first vaccine or placebo injection. The receptor was isolated from a person aged 18-60 years who received the Ad26.COV2.S COVID-19 vaccine or a placebo. Sequencing used peripheral blood, obtained in a trial of Ad26.COV2.S vaccine versus placebo.

The CDR3 loop is CSVVQANTEAFF. The CDR3, as DNA: TGCAGCGTTGTACAGGCGAACACTGAAGCTTTCTTT. The J gene is TRBJ1-1, the V gene TRBV29-1; maybe TRBD1 (5 bases). Trimming left V 4 bases short and J 1 base short, with 7 bases between. The germline V gene has CDR1 SQVTM and CDR2 ANQGSEA. The CDR3 extends over 12 amino acids.